Listed below are T cell receptor beta chains from one sample, sequenced in a study of T cells in Graves' hyperthyroidism and ophthalmopathy. One entry per CDR3 protein results from TCRdb running MiXCR on the multiplex PCR reads. Of 550,000 to 650,000 distinct CDR3 sequences in the sample, about 15% were seen once. Sequencing was done on a sample of blood. These receptors were obtained from a woman aged 40 to 50 with Graves' hyperthyroidism. Both conserved end residues are part of each CDR3. The D gene is left open where the match is weak. Size values are once, few and many counts, or a class for expanded clones, and some rows have none.

TGCGCCAGCAGCTTGGGACAGTTAGAGACCCAGTACTTC	CASSLGQLETQYF	NA	13	NA	TRBV5-1	TRBJ2-5
TGCAGTGCTAGGTTGGCAGGCGGGAACACTGAAGCTTTCTTT	CSARLAGGNTEAFF	many	14	NA	TRBV20-1	TRBJ1-1
TGTGCCAGCAGCAGGACTAGCGGGACTGGTCAAGAGACCCAGTACTTC	CASSRTSGTGQETQYF	many	16	TRBD2	TRBV7-9	TRBJ2-5
TGTGCCATCAGAAGCCAGGGGGCTAACTCTGGAAACACCATATATTTT	CAIRSQGANSGNTIYF	NA	16	TRBD1	TRBV10-3	TRBJ1-3
TGTGCCAGCAGTTACTCGTCAGGGGGCGTTGGCTACACCTTC	CASSYSSGGVGYTF	many	14	TRBD1	TRBV6-5	TRBJ1-2
TGTGCCAGCAGGTCTGACGATACCTACGAGCAGTACTTC	CASRSDDTYEQYF	many	13	NA	TRBV28	TRBJ2-7
TGTGCTAGTGGAAGGGACAGGGATACGCAGTATTTT	CASGRDRDTQYF	many	12	TRBD1	TRBV12-5	TRBJ2-3
TGTGCCAGCAGTGAACCCTCCCTTAGCAATCAGCCCCAGCATTTT	CASSEPSLSNQPQHF	many	15	NA	TRBV6-1	TRBJ1-5
TGTGCCAGCATTATTGACAGGACTAGCAATCAGCCCCAGCATTTT	CASIIDRTSNQPQHF	many	15	NA	TRBV6-1	TRBJ1-5
TGTGCCTGTGTTCGGGTCACTGAAGCTTTCTTT	CACVRVTEAFF	many	11	NA	TRBV30	TRBJ1-1
TGTGCCACCTGGGGTGGCGGGACCACCATGGTATACAATGAGCAGTTCTTC	CATWGGGTTMVYNEQFF	many	17	NA	TRBV2	TRBJ2-1
TGTGCCACCAGCGGGGATTCCTGGACTAGCAGGTCCTACGAGCAGTACTTC	CATSGDSWTSRSYEQYF	NA	17	TRBD2	TRBV15	TRBJ2-7
TGTGCCACAGGGATAGAAGCTTTCTTT	CATGIEAFF	many	9	NA	TRBV7-3	TRBJ1-1
TGTGCCAGCAGCTTAGCGCCGGGACTAGGCACAGATACGCAGTATTTT	CASSLAPGLGTDTQYF	few	16	TRBD2	TRBV7-9	TRBJ2-3
TGTGCCAGCAGCCCTGTCCTGGGAACCGGGGAGCTGTTTTTT	CASSPVLGTGELFF	few	14	NA	TRBV7-9	TRBJ2-2
TGTGCCAGCCAAGAAGATAGACAGGTGCAATCCAGGGGTCAGTACTTC	CASQEDRQVQSRGQYF	many	16	NA	TRBV25-1	TRBJ2-5
TGTGCCAGCAGAATACAGGGTGGCGACACTGAAGCTTTCTTT	CASRIQGGDTEAFF	many	14	NA	TRBV28	TRBJ1-1
TGTGCCACCCGGGACAGACCCCGAGTCAGGGAGCTGTTTTTT	CATRDRPRVRELFF	many	14	TRBD1	TRBV11-2	TRBJ2-2
TGTGCCAGCAGTTTTAGCGCGTTGCAAGAGACCCAGTACTTC	CASSFSALQETQYF	many	14	NA	TRBV12-3/TRBV12-4	TRBJ2-5
TGCAGTGCTAGTAGATCAGGGACCGGTGGAGAGCAGTACTTC	CSASRSGTGGEQYF	many	14	NA	TRBV20-1	TRBJ2-7
TGTGCCAGCAGTGAGATCGGGACAGAGCAGTTCTTC	CASSEIGTEQFF	many	12	NA	TRBV2	TRBJ2-1
TGCAGCGTTGAAGTAGGGGGAGCCTACGAGCAGTACTTC	CSVEVGGAYEQYF	few	13	NA	TRBV29-1	TRBJ2-7
TGTGCCAGCAGCAGACAGGTCTCAGATACGCAGTATTTT	CASSRQVSDTQYF	many	13	NA	TRBV3-1	TRBJ2-3
TGTGCCAGCAGTACCAGCCTGACAACCTACGAGCAGTACTTC	CASSTSLTTYEQYF	many	14	NA	TRBV28	TRBJ2-7
TGTGCCAGCAGTGATACGGTTAGAAGCTCCTACAATGAGCAGTTCTTC	CASSDTVRSSYNEQFF	many	16	NA	TRBV2	TRBJ2-1
TGTGCCAGCAGTTACTCGGGACAGGGAGGACAGCCCCAGCATTTT	CASSYSGQGGQPQHF	many	15	TRBD1	TRBV6-5	TRBJ1-5
TGCGCCAGCAGCCAAGACGGGACTCGAACCTACGAGCAGTGCTTC	CASSQDGTRTYEQCF	NA	15	NA	TRBV5-1	TRBJ2-7
TGTGCCAGCAGCTCCACTAGCGGGAGCAATGAGCAGTTCTTC	CASSSTSGSNEQFF	many	14	TRBD2	TRBV11-3	TRBJ2-1
TGTGCCAGCAGCCAAGGGACTTACACAGATACGCAGTATTTT	CASSQGTYTDTQYF	many	14	NA	TRBV3-1	TRBJ2-3
TGTGCCAGCTCACCACCGAGACAGGGGGCCACTGAAGCTTTCTTT	CASSPPRQGATEAFF	NA	15	TRBD1	TRBV18	TRBJ1-1
TGTGCCAGCAGCCCCATAGGACAGGGCACTGAAGCTTTCTTT	CASSPIGQGTEAFF	many	14	TRBD1	TRBV3-1	TRBJ1-1